The T cell receptor (beta chain) under discussion was sequenced for a study of T cell changes during pregnancy in multiple sclerosis. Germline V lookup: CDR1 SGHDT, CDR2 YYEEEE. V shed 0 bases and J shed 0 bases, with 7 bases lying between them. The CDR3 contains 15 residues. Some clones are missing from TCRdb's copy, which holds only in-frame ones; the method was immunoSEQ multiplex PCR. Among about 30,000 clones listed, 90% were seen once. The clonotype was recovered from a female donor in good health, enrolled as a control in a pregnancy study. The specimen was CD4+ T cells from peripheral blood mononuclear cells, collected in the second trimester of pregnancy. This chain links TRBV5-6 with TRBJ1-3; TRBD1 is a possible D gene (6 bases). The CDR3 nucleotides read TGTGCCAGCAGCTTGGACAGGGCCTCTGGAAACACCATATATTTT. Its protein product is CASSLDRASGNTIYF.